The next 7 T cell receptor beta chains were all read from a single sample in a study of blood T cell repertoires in COVID-19. Libraries were prepared by immunoSEQ multiplex PCR; TCRdb keeps only in-frame clonotypes and omits some of them. The sample has some 70,000 clones, about 90% seen once; the top ten hold around 3.6%. Sequencing was performed on peripheral blood. These receptors all stem from a woman in her 50s with COVID-19, enrolled during active disease.

V and J are TRBV27 and TRBJ2-1; 7 bases agree with TRBD2. The CDR3 has 15 residues. The V gene end was trimmed by 0 bases and the J gene end by 7 bases; junction bases not matched to a gene: 6. In germline, CDR1 is MNHEY, CDR2 SMNVEV (reference sequence). CDR3 protein: CASSLSGREWNEQFF. Here the CDR3 DNA reads TGTGCCAGCAGTTTATCGGGGCGGGAGTGGAATGAGCAGTTCTTC.

CDR3 sequence (DNA): TGTGCCAGCTCATCAGGGGGGAGCTCTGGAAACACCATATATTTT. Translating it yields CASSSGGSSGNTIYF. The chain recombines TRBV27 with TRBJ1-3; 7 nucleotides match TRBD1. J gave up 0 bases and V 8 bases, and 7 bases lay outside the gene matches. Germline assignment: CDR1 MNHEY and CDR2 SMNVEV (reference sequence). The CDR3 runs to 15 residues.

V is TRBV18 and J is TRBJ2-1; TRBD2 matches 7 bases. The CDR3 runs 16 residues. Trimming at V came to 3 bases and at J to 3 bases, leaving 8 bases not matched to a gene. Germline loops: CDR1 KGHSH, CDR2 LQKENI. The CDR3 reads CASSPITAGVYNEQFF. The CDR3 DNA follows: TGTGCCAGCTCACCTATTACGGCGGGAGTCTACAATGAGCAGTTCTTC. The whole variable domain, filled in from reference TRBV18 and TRBJ2-1, reads NAGVMQNPRHLVRRRGQEARLRCSPMKGHSHVYWYRQLPEEGLKFMVYLQKENIIDESGMPKERFSAEFPKEGPSILRIQQVVRGDSAAYFCASSPITAGVYNEQFFGPGTRLTVL.

This chain uses TRBV5-1 with TRBJ2-1, with a weak D call TRBD2 (5 bases). The CDR3 consists of 12 residues. Trimming stripped 0 bases from V and 10 bases from J, with 8 bases between. Germline CDR1 and CDR2: SGHRS and YFSETQ. For the CDR3, the DNA is TGCGCCAGCAGCTTGGGCCGGGAAGAGCAGTTCTTC. It is translated as CASSLGREEQFF.

This rearrangement joins TRBV7-8 to TRBJ2-1, with 8 bases aligning to TRBD2. The J segment lost 4 bases and the V segment lost 7 bases, leaving 9 bases of the junction unmatched. This CDR3 is built from 15 residues. Germline values: CDR1 SGHVS, CDR2 FQNEAQ. DNA for the CDR3: TGTGCCAGCACCCCTACTAGCGGAATTTACAATGAGCAGTTCTTC. It specifies CASTPTSGIYNEQFF.

The gene calls are TRBV6-5 and TRBJ2-3, with unresolved D. CDR3 length: 15 residues. The ends were cut back, 7 bases at V and 0 bases at J, with 14 bases in the middle. Per germline, CDR1 MNHEY and CDR2 SVGAGI. DNA for the CDR3: TGTGCCAGCATTTCCAGGCCCTTAAGCACAGATACGCAGTATTTT. This codes for CASISRPLSTDTQYF.

The chain links TRBV28 to TRBJ2-7; 15 bases are a match to TRBD2. V gave up 5 bases and J gave up 7 bases; unmatched junction bases: 6. There are 15 residues in the CDR3. Germline V gene sequence: CDR1 MDHEN, CDR2 SYDVKM. CDR3 sequence reads: CASSPGLAGGGEQYF. The CDR3 DNA follows: TGTGCCAGCAGTCCAGGACTAGCGGGAGGGGGAGAGCAGTACTTC. The whole variable domain, remainder taken from reference TRBV28 and TRBJ2-7, is DVKVTQSSRYLVKRTGEKVFLECVQDMDHENMFWYRQDPGLGLRLIYFSYDVKMKEKGDIPEGYSVSREKKERFSLILESASTNQTSMYLCASSPGLAGGGEQYFGPGTRLTVT.